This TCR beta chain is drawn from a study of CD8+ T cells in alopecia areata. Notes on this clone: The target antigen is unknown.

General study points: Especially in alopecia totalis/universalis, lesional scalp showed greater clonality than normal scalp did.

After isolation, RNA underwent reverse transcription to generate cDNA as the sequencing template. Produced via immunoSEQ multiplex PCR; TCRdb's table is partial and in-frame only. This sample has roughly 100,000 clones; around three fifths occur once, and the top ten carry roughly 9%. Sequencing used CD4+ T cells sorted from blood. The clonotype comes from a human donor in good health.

The CDR3 DNA is TGCAGCGTTGAGTCAGTGGCGGTATTAGAGACCCAGTACTTC. Translating gives CSVESVAVLETQYF. The V call is TRBV29-1, the J call TRBJ2-5, with no clear D. From germline, CDR1 is SQVTM and CDR2 ANQGSEA. There are 14 residues in the CDR3. Trimming pared 3 bases from V and 4 bases from J, leaving 15 bases between.